These 17 T cell receptor beta chains were sequenced from one sample in a study of T cell repertoires in cytomegalovirus infection. From the reads, TCRdb called clonotypes with MiXCR, one entry per CDR3 protein. The sample shows 680,000 or so distinct CDR3 sequences, less than 40% of them seen only once. What was sequenced was PBMCs. Receptors originate from a human donor in good health (CMV status not recorded). Some clones in this sample may be carry-over from other donors' samples.

This sequence joins TRBV11-2 and TRBJ2-7; perhaps TRBD1 as D (7 bases). Trimming removed 5 bases at V and 9 bases at J, with 17 bases between. Germline V gene sequence: CDR1 SGHAT, CDR2 FQNNGV. The CDR3 contains 13 residues. The CDR3 loop is CASSPPEGAGQYF. The CDR3 DNA is TGTGCCAGCAGCCCCCCGGAGGGGGCTGGGCAGTACTTC.

This rearrangement joins TRBV6-5 to TRBJ2-7; the D gene could be TRBD1 or TRBD2 (6 bases each). Germline values: CDR1 MNHEY, CDR2 SVGAGI. The V end lost 0 bases, the J end lost 6 bases, and 21 bases lay between the germline ends. The CDR3 length is 17 residues. Here the CDR3 DNA reads TGTGCCAGCAGTTACTCGGTCCGGGGGCGGGTGAGGGGCGAGCAGTACTTC. Encoded protein: CASSYSVRGRVRGEQYF.

The V and J genes are TRBV7-8 and TRBJ1-1; D may be TRBD1 (5 bases). This CDR3 spans 16 amino acids. Germline CDR1 reads SGHVS; CDR2 reads FQNEAQ. Trimming removed 5 bases at V and 0 bases at J, with 16 bases between. CDR3 coding DNA: TGTGCCAGCAGCCCTAAAGCCGACAGAATGAACACTGAAGCTTTCTTT. Protein product: CASSPKADRMNTEAFF.

This clonotype was observed many times. The gene calls are TRBV7-8 and TRBJ2-5; maybe TRBD2 (6 bases). Germline assignment: CDR1 SGHVS and CDR2 FQNEAQ. This CDR3 has 16 amino acids. V was trimmed by 1 base and J by 4 bases, leaving 16 bases between them. The CDR3 sequence is CASSLGGGTGPETQYF. The CDR3 region has the DNA TGTGCCAGCAGCTTAGGAGGCGGGACGGGCCCAGAGACCCAGTACTTC.

This clonotype has just a few counts. The chain joins TRBV11-2 to TRBJ1-1; 7 bases line up with TRBD1. This CDR3 has 15 amino acids. The germline V gene has CDR1 SGHAT and CDR2 FQNNGV. V was pared by 4 bases and J by 1 base, with 6 bases of the junction left unmatched. CDR3 DNA sequence: TGTGCCAGCAGCTCCAGACGACAGGGGAACACTGAAGCTTTCTTT. Translated: CASSSRRQGNTEAFF.

CDR3 sequence (DNA): TGCAGTGCTAGGCCCTCTAAGGGGGAGCAGTTCTTC. It is translated as CSARPSKGEQFF. This sequence joins TRBV20-1 and TRBJ2-1; TRBD1 might be the D (5 bases). Germline CDR1 is DFQATT and CDR2 is SNEGSKA (reference sequence). The V end lost 3 bases, the J end lost 10 bases, and 13 bases lay between the germline ends. The CDR3 loop spans 12 amino acids.

This clonotype was observed once. CDR3 in amino acids: CASSQDPSNTGELFF. For the CDR3, the DNA is TGTGCCAGCAGCCAAGATCCCTCAAACACCGGGGAGCTGTTTTTT. The rearrangement uses TRBV3-1 and TRBJ2-2; no reliable D call. The germline V gene has CDR1 LGHDT and CDR2 YNNKEL (reference sequence). V was shortened by 0 bases and J by 2 bases, with 7 bases between the two germline ends. The CDR3 has 15 amino acids.

The J gene is TRBJ2-6, the V gene TRBV7-8; D is undetermined. The V gene's germline CDR1 is SGHVS and CDR2 FQNEAQ. The length of the CDR3 is 13 residues. V lost 5 bases to trimming and J lost 9 bases, with 11 bases between them. CDR3 coding DNA: TGTGCCAGCAGCGCCAGCTCCGTCAACGTCCTGACTTTC. It is translated as CASSASSVNVLTF.

The rearrangement links TRBV6-1 to TRBJ1-5; 8 bases match TRBD1. CDR3 length: 14 amino acids. J lost 6 bases, V lost 3 bases, and 4 bases had no gene match. CDR1 and CDR2 from the germline V gene are MNHNS and SASEGT. The CDR3 bases are TGTGCCAGCAGTGAGGACAGGGTGGGTCAGCCCCAGCATTTT. Protein: CASSEDRVGQPQHF.

Concerning this clonotype: With a much larger clone just one base away, this may be a read error. The CDR3 ends on some other residue instead of the conserved phenylalanine or tryptophan, so this is likely a read error. The chain couples TRBV7-6 to TRBJ2-4, with D perhaps TRBD1 or TRBD2 (5 bases each). CDR1 and CDR2 (germline): SGHVS, FNYEAQ. V lost 0 bases and J 0 bases, leaving 9 bases between the germline ends. CDR3 size: 16 residues. CDR3 sequence (DNA): TGTGCCAGCAGCTTAGCAGGGGACCCAGCCAAAAACATTCAGTACTTA. It yields the protein CASSLAGDPAKNIQYL.

This clonotype has just a few counts. The CDR3 spells CASSRLGAGSRTGELFF. The DNA for the CDR3 is TGTGCCAGCAGCCGCTTAGGGGCAGGGTCGAGAACCGGGGAGCTGTTTTTT. The V and J genes are TRBV3-1 and TRBJ2-2; TRBD1 might be the D (5 bases). The germline V gene encodes CDR1 LGHDT and CDR2 YNNKEL (reference sequence). V was trimmed by 4 bases and J by 5 bases, leaving 20 bases between them. The CDR3 has 17 residues.

About this clonotype itself: Compared with germline, one end of the junction differs, possibly owing to a read error. The chain recombines TRBV7-6 with TRBJ1-5; unclear D gene. Germline CDR1 SGHVS, CDR2 FNYEAQ. The CDR3 is 14 amino acids. The DNA for the CDR3 is TGTGCCAGCAGCTTAGGGGCAGGTAATCGGCCCCAGCATTTT. Translating it yields CASSLGAGNRPQHF.

Turning to this clonotype: The conserved final phenylalanine or tryptophan is absent from the CDR3, which likely points to a read error. The chain joins TRBV19 to TRBJ1-4; the match to TRBD1 covers 10 bases. Germline loops: CDR1 LNHDA, CDR2 SQIVND (reference sequence). The J segment lost 7 bases and the V segment lost 8 bases, leaving 4 bases of the junction unmatched. The CDR3 totals 13 residues. This CDR3 is CASSDRGREKLFC. DNA for the CDR3: TGTGCCAGTTCTGACAGGGGGCGTGAAAAACTGTTTTGT.

There are a few counts of this clonotype. This chain uses TRBV12-3 or TRBV12-4 with TRBJ1-6, with a weak D call TRBD1 (6 bases). The germline V and J ends were trimmed by 5 bases and 5 bases, with 16 bases remaining between them. The CDR3 totals 16 residues. The CDR3 nucleotides read TGTGCCAGCAGTCCTCCCACAGGGTTGAATAATTCACCCCTCCACTTT. Its protein product is CASSPPTGLNNSPLHF.

The rearrangement links TRBV7-6 to TRBJ1-5, with a tentative D call TRBD1 (6 bases). The CDR3 is made up of 14 amino acids. Germline CDR1 reads SGHVS; CDR2 reads FNYEAQ. Trimming took 3 bases from V and 5 from J, leaving 11 bases between them. The CDR3 sequence: CASSFSRGDQPQHF. The CDR3 DNA reads TGTGCCAGCAGCTTCTCCAGGGGCGATCAGCCCCAGCATTTT.

The V gene is TRBV19, the J gene TRBJ2-6, with D tentatively TRBD1 (5 bases). CDR1 and CDR2 from the germline V gene are LNHDA and SQIVND (reference sequence). Trimming removed 2 bases at V and 0 bases at J, with 14 bases between. The CDR3 is 18 residues long. CDR3 coding DNA: TGTGCCAGTAGTATAACAGGTGGGATTAGCTCTGGGGCCAACGTCCTGACTTTC. Translated: CASSITGGISSGANVLTF.

The V call is TRBV20-1, the J call TRBJ2-3, with D perhaps TRBD2 (6 bases). Germline lookup yields CDR1 DFQATT and CDR2 SNEGSKA (reference sequence). This CDR3 is built from 14 residues. V dropped 4 bases and J dropped 7 bases, with 18 bases sitting between them. In DNA, the CDR3 is TGCAGTGCTACCAGTAGCGGAAGGTCCAATACGCAGTATTTT. Its translation: CSATSSGRSNTQYF.